The 21 T cell receptor beta chains in this list originate from one sample, sequenced in a study of response to subunit inactivated influenza vaccine. TCRdb fed the RT-PCR reads into MiXCR, producing one record per CDR3 protein. Among 300,000 to 350,000 distinct CDR3 sequences listed, about a fifth were seen once. The source was PBMCs from blood, collected around 22 months after vaccination. All receptors come from a man aged 45 to 75 who received an inactivated influenza vaccine.

This clonotype appeared a few times. V gene TRBV9 combines with J gene TRBJ2-7; D not certain. Germline CDR1 is SGDLS and CDR2 is YYNGEE. The CDR3 has 14 residues. Trimming took 0 bases from V and 10 from J, leaving 17 bases between them. In DNA form, the CDR3 reads TGTGCCAGCAGCGTAGCTGGGGATCGGACGGATCAGTACTTC. It codes for CASSVAGDRTDQYF.

This clonotype appeared a few times. The V gene is TRBV20-1, the J gene TRBJ1-4; 8 bases align to TRBD1. CDR1 is DFQATT and CDR2 is SNEGSKA in the germline V gene (reference sequence). After removal of 3 bases from V and 8 bases from J, the junction contained 11 bases not matched to a gene. The CDR3 totals 15 residues. The CDR3 bases are TGCAGTGCTAGCCCCGGGACAGGCGCTGGCGAAAAACTGTTTTTT. This translates into CSASPGTGAGEKLFF.

The rearrangement joins TRBV28 to TRBJ1-2; unclear D gene. V lost 3 bases, J lost 4 bases, and 12 bases lay in between. Germline loops: CDR1 MDHEN, CDR2 SYDVKM. CDR3 size: 14 residues. The CDR3 sequence: CASSFVNAPYGYTF. Here the CDR3 DNA reads TGTGCCAGCAGTTTTGTCAATGCTCCCTATGGCTACACCTTC.

The genes are TRBV28 and TRBJ2-1, with TRBD2 matching over 10 bases. Looked up from germline, CDR1 is MDHEN and CDR2 is SYDVKM. After removal of 8 bases from V and 5 bases from J, the junction contained 6 bases not matched to a gene. The CDR3 spans 14 residues. CDR3 loop: CASWSTSGNNEQFF. CDR3 sequence (DNA): TGTGCCAGCTGGTCAACTAGCGGGAACAATGAGCAGTTCTTC.

The genes are TRBV28 and TRBJ2-5; 9 nucleotides agree with TRBD2. The germline gives CDR1 MDHEN, CDR2 SYDVKM. The V segment lost 5 bases and the J segment 5 bases; nucleotides outside the gene matches: 9. This CDR3 region has 15 residues. The CDR3 reads CASSPYSGREETQYF. DNA for the CDR3: TGTGCCAGCAGTCCATATAGCGGGAGAGAGGAGACCCAGTACTTC. The entire variable domain, with the rest obtained from reference TRBV28 and TRBJ2-5, is as follows: DVKVTQSSRYLVKRTGEKVFLECVQDMDHENMFWYRQDPGLGLRLIYFSYDVKMKEKGDIPEGYSVSREKKERFSLILESASTNQTSMYLCASSPYSGREETQYFGPGTRLLVL.

This clonotype occurred many times. This chain links TRBV12-3 or TRBV12-4 with TRBJ1-1; D is unclear. The ends were cut back, 6 bases at V and 6 bases at J, with 14 bases in the middle. The CDR3 extends over 13 amino acids. The CDR3 region is CASSLSKTAEAFF. In nucleotides, the CDR3 is TGTGCCAGCAGCTTGTCAAAGACTGCTGAAGCTTTCTTT.

This clonotype was counted only a few times. The chain couples TRBV18 to TRBJ2-7, with D possibly being TRBD2 (6 bases). The ends were cut back, 3 bases at V and 2 bases at J, with 11 bases in the middle. The germline gives CDR1 KGHSH, CDR2 LQKENI. The CDR3 runs 14 residues. CDR3 region: CASSPNSGTYEQYF. The DNA of the CDR3 is TGTGCCAGCTCACCGAATAGCGGTACCTACGAGCAGTACTTC.

This clonotype was observed a few times. The chain employs TRBV29-1 and TRBJ2-1; 10 bases agree with TRBD2. Trimming at V came to 3 bases and at J to 0 bases, leaving 2 bases not matched to a gene. Germline-derived CDR1 and CDR2 are SQVTM and ANQGSEA. The CDR3 runs 15 residues. CDR3 DNA: TGCAGCGTTGACTCTAGCGGGAGCTCCTACAATGAGCAGTTCTTC. Residues: CSVDSSGSSYNEQFF.

This rearrangement joins TRBV7-6 to TRBJ2-1; 10 bases align to TRBD2. CDR1 and CDR2 from the germline V gene are SGHVS and FNYEAQ. The trim removed 2 bases at V and 4 bases at J, leaving 2 bases unmatched. The CDR3 covers 15 residues. The CDR3 loop is CASSLTSGAYNEQFF. Here the CDR3 DNA reads TGTGCCAGCAGCTTAACTAGCGGGGCATACAATGAGCAGTTCTTC.

This clonotype was seen only a few times. The J gene is TRBJ1-1, the V gene TRBV19; unclear D gene. CDR3 length equals 14 residues. Germline CDR1 LNHDA, CDR2 SQIVND (reference sequence). Trimming removed 2 bases at V and 2 bases at J, with 9 bases between. As DNA, the CDR3 is TGTGCCAGTAGTATATTCGGGATAAACACTGAAGCTTTCTTT. Protein product: CASSIFGINTEAFF. Based on the CDR3 plus reference TRBV19 and TRBJ1-1, the full variable domain is DGGITQSPKYLFRKEGQNVTLSCEQNLNHDAMYWYRQDPGQGLRLIYYSQIVNDFQKGDIAEGYSVSREKKESFPLTVTSAQKNPTAFYLCASSIFGINTEAFFGQGTRLTVV.

This clonotype has more than one count but fewer than ten. The rearrangement links TRBV10-3 to TRBJ2-5; no firm D call. Germline loops: CDR1 ENHRY, CDR2 SYGVKD. This CDR3 is built from 11 residues. The V end lost 5 bases, the J end lost 2 bases, and 3 bases lay between the germline ends. The CDR3 DNA is TGTGCCATCAGTTCACAAGAGACCCAGTACTTC. Protein product: CAISSQETQYF.

The genes are TRBV28 and TRBJ1-1, with 7 bases that match TRBD1. Germline CDR1 is MDHEN and CDR2 is SYDVKM. With V trimmed by 6 bases and J by 11 bases, 6 bases remained unmatched. CDR3 size: 11 residues. The CDR3 DNA is TGTGCCAGCAGCCCAGGGGGTGGTGCTTTCTTT. Amino acids: CASSPGGGAFF.

This clonotype was seen only a few times. V gene TRBV5-1 combines with J gene TRBJ2-3, with unresolved D. Trimming stripped 4 bases from V and 0 bases from J, with 9 bases between. The germline V gene encodes CDR1 SGHRS and CDR2 YFSETQ. This CDR3 is built from 14 residues. As DNA, the CDR3 is TGCGCCAGCAGCCATCAGTCTAGCACAGATACGCAGTATTTT. It specifies CASSHQSSTDTQYF.

This clonotype was seen a handful of times. The chain couples TRBV4-2 to TRBJ1-5; 7 nucleotides agree with TRBD1. This CDR3 has 18 amino acids. V gave up 3 bases and J gave up 0 bases; unmatched junction bases: 11. Germline assignment: CDR1 LGHNA and CDR2 YNFKEQ. CDR3 in DNA: TGTGCCAGCAGCCAGTATGTCGGGACAGATAATAGCAATCAGCCCCAGCATTTT. Its translation: CASSQYVGTDNSNQPQHF.

The table lists this clonotype with many counts. The chain links TRBV10-2 to TRBJ1-2; D is ambiguous. The CDR3 spans 14 residues. The germline V and J ends were trimmed by 10 bases and 1 base, with 16 bases remaining between them. CDR1 WSHSY and CDR2 SAAADI come from the germline V gene. The chain's CDR3 is CATAGAGINYGYTF. CDR3 in DNA: TGCGCCACCGCGGGCGCGGGGATTAACTATGGCTACACCTTC.

The chain uses TRBV2 and TRBJ2-3; the D gene is possibly TRBD1 (6 bases). In germline, CDR1 is SNHLY, CDR2 FYNNEI. Between the trimmed V and J ends, which lost 8 bases and 4 bases, there was a span of 16 bases. The CDR3 totals 14 residues. CDR3 sequence reads: CASVQGIGADTQYF. CDR3 DNA: TGTGCCAGCGTACAGGGAATAGGAGCAGATACGCAGTATTTT.

The chain is built from TRBV5-1 and TRBJ2-1, with D unclear. The CDR3 consists of 18 residues. Germline V lookup: CDR1 SGHRS, CDR2 YFSETQ. V was shortened by 3 bases and J by 0 bases, with 19 bases between the two germline ends. CDR3 sequence (DNA): TGCGCCAGCAGCTCTTCTTTATTTGCACAGTCCTCCTACAATGAGCAGTTCTTC. Translated, it gives CASSSSLFAQSSYNEQFF.

The genes are TRBV10-3 and TRBJ2-7, with D possibly TRBD1 on 5 matching bases. V lost 3 bases, J lost 4 bases, and 10 bases lay in between. Germline lookup yields CDR1 ENHRY and CDR2 SYGVKD. This CDR3 is 13 amino acids long. The CDR3, as DNA: TGTGCCATCAGTGACAGGGAAGAATACGAGCAGTACTTC. It is translated as CAISDREEYEQYF.

The CDR3 DNA reads as TGTGCCAGTTCACCCCGGGACCGCACACCAGATACGCAGTATTTT. Protein: CASSPRDRTPDTQYF. The rearrangement uses TRBV5-4 and TRBJ2-3; D is perhaps TRBD1 or TRBD2 (5 bases each). CDR3 length: 15 amino acids. V lost 8 bases to trimming and J lost 4 bases, with 20 bases between them. Germline values: CDR1 SGHNT, CDR2 YYREEE (reference sequence).

This chain joins TRBV6-6 and TRBJ2-5; maybe TRBD2 (6 bases). The CDR3 is 13 residues long. Deletions cut 8 bases from V and 4 bases from J, with 14 bases between. CDR1 is MNHNY, CDR2 SVGAGI, per germline (reference sequence). CDR3 amino acids: CASHSGGLETQYF. As DNA, the CDR3 is TGTGCCAGCCACTCCGGAGGGCTAGAGACCCAGTACTTC.

The rearrangement uses TRBV4-2 and TRBJ1-6, with 10 nucleotides matching TRBD1. Germline trimming cut 5 bases from V and 6 bases from J; bases unmatched to any gene: 25. The CDR3 has 22 amino acids. Germline CDR1 and CDR2: LGHNA and YNFKEQ. Here the CDR3 DNA reads TGTGCCAGCAGCAAGAATGCTACCCCGGGACAGGGGTACGTTGTCGGTAATTCACCCCTCCACTTT. Translated, it gives CASSKNATPGQGYVVGNSPLHF.